The T cell receptor (beta chain) under discussion was sequenced for a study of shared clonotypes between healthy human individuals. Study-wide points: The genetic and exposure-history diversity represented was limited by few donors.

For this clone: The antigen is unknown.

The CDR3 has 16 residues. Losses at the gene ends were 0 bases for V and 3 bases for J; bases not matched to a gene: 4. The V gene's germline CDR1 is ENHRY and CDR2 SYGVKD. Positive CCR7 selection of CD45RO-negative cells yielded the naive CD8 cells, and terminally differentiated effector memory CD45RA+ cells were excluded. The table came from immunoSEQ multiplex PCR; TCRdb's copy has only in-frame clones and leaves some out. Counted here are about 2 million clones, about 94% occurring once; the ten biggest clones make up approximately 1%. The chain combines TRBV10-3 with TRBJ2-3, with 9 bases matching TRBD2. Specimen: naive CD8+ T cells sorted from blood. The clonotype comes from a man between 18 and 29 years old in good health. CDR3 DNA sequence: TGTGCCATCAGTGAGTCGGGACTAGCCGTAACAGATACGCAGTATTTT. This codes for CAISESGLAVTDTQYF.